This TCR beta chain was recorded in a study of T cell responses to AZD1222 COVID-19 vaccine (TCRdb year 2021). Study-level background: A total of 233 trial participants underwent TCR sequencing, of whom 200 to 220 had received two doses of AZD1222 and about 26 had received two doses of the MenACWY control vaccine. Trial participants were enrolled by age into 18-55, 56-69 and 70-plus year subgroups, with approximately 150, 30 and 60 TCR-sequenced participants respectively.

The time point label, as the study defines it: baseline before first vaccination. The treatment or condition label, as the study defines it: meningococcal conjugate vaccine given as trial control. Vaccinee samples were obtained from the UK trials COV001 and COV002, which included a single-blind randomized controlled phase 2/3 trial of AZD1222 (ChAdOx1 nCoV-19) in healthy adults. For TCRbeta chain sequencing, PBMC samples from trial participants were taken at day 0 and at day 28 after the second dose. Regarding this clone: Its antigen remains undetermined. Qualities for individual bases were not recorded, and no much larger clone is one base off.

V and J lose 5 bases and 5 bases, and a span of 10 bases separates them. CDR1 and CDR2 (MDHEN, SYDVKM) derive from the germline V gene. Inclusive of the bounding cysteine and phenylalanine, the CDR3 is 12 residues long. The CDR3 DNA has 36 bases and is translated from base 1. The CDR3 regions of human TCRbeta chains were subjected to immunosequencing. The paper's data handling went like this. TCRs in the repertoires were matched against a reference library of SARS-CoV-2-specific TCRs that had been generated with the MIRA antigen-specificity platform. Breadth was defined as the fraction of unique TCRs that were SARS-CoV-2-associated, and depth was defined as the fraction of total T cells that were SARS-CoV-2-associated. Using the MIRA data, each spike-specific TCR was mapped to the spike region that the TCR reacts to and placed in a CD4 or CD8 class. Log10-transformed breadth and depth values were compared by one-way ANOVA with Sidak's multiple comparisons tests. TCRdb stores this immuneACCESS table with in-frame sequences only. Part of the clones is absent; in the studies checked, under half of the shortfall reflects unresolved V genes, and no reason is known for the rest. Clone size and the V and J calls come from that table; the DNA yielded D and trimming. Present in this sample are 150,000 to 200,000 clones, about 89% of which were seen just once. The ten largest account for less than 3% of the sample.

The paper's findings and limits, for the study overall: Because no day 14 peak-response samples were available, the repertoires could be characterized only after the peak T cell response. Participants were mostly white British, with more females than males. The authors suggested clonal diversity may have been underestimated. Conclusions about previously exposed vaccinees were limited because only six AZD1222 recipients were SARS-CoV-2 seropositive at baseline. Vaccine-associated CD4 TCRs spanned the whole spike protein, with dominant responses in regions 160-218 and 743-854. Spike-specific TCR breadth and depth rose significantly after two AZD1222 doses compared with day 0 and with MenACWY recipients. Nearly half of unique spike-specific TCRs reportedly recognized epitopes outside regions mutated in the B.1.351 and B.1.1.7 variants. The 56-69-year group was small, and its depth increase did not reach significance, likely because of low power.

This clonotype was sampled from an adult in good health. The sequenced sample was peripheral blood, obtained on day 0 of MenACWY control vaccination. The chain is assembled from TRBV28 and TRBJ2-7, with an unclear D gene assignment. This receptor carries the CDR3 CASSPPADEQYF. At the DNA level, the sequence is TGTGCCAGCAGTCCCCCGGCAGACGAGCAGTACTTC.